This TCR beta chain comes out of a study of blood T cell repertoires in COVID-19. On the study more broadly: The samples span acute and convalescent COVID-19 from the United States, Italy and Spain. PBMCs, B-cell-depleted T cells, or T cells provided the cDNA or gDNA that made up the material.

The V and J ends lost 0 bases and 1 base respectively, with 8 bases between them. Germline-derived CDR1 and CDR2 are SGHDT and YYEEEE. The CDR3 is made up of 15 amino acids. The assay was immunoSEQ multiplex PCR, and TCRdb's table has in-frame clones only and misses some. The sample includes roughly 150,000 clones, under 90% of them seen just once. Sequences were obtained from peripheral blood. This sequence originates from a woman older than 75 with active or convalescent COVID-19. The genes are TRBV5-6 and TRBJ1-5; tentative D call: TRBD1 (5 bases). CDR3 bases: TGTGCCAGCAGCTTGGGTCAGGGAAGCAATCAGCCCCAGCATTTT. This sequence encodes CASSLGQGSNQPQHF.